The present T cell receptor (beta chain) was sequenced within a study of T cells in Graves' hyperthyroidism and ophthalmopathy. RNA transcripts provided the source from which TCR beta CDR3 regions were amplified. First-round RT-PCR targeting the TCR CDR3 was performed with the HTBI primer set. TCRdb re-called the multiplex PCR reads with MiXCR, one entry per CDR3 protein. The sample holds roughly 300,000 distinct CDR3 sequences, roughly a fifth seen once. Germline V gives CDR1 MDHEN, CDR2 SYDVKM. V lost 4 bases and J 1 base, leaving 7 bases between the germline ends. The CDR3 runs 14 residues. This clonotype was counted a single time.

The chain joins TRBV28 to TRBJ2-2, with unresolved D. Material for sequencing was blood. The receptor's source is a woman aged 50 to 60 with Graves' hyperthyroidism. CDR3 loop: CASSSFWNTGELFF. The CDR3 DNA is TGTGCCAGCAGTTCGTTTTGGAACACCGGGGAGCTGTTTTTT.